The 31 T cell receptor beta chains given below trace back to one sample, sequenced in a study of shared clonotypes between healthy human individuals. TCRdb's table, derived via immunoSEQ multiplex PCR, lists solely in-frame clones and lacks some. This sample has around 510,000 clones, with 90% to 96% found just once. Sample: naive CD4+ T cells sorted from blood. Subset denoted: CD45RA+ positively selected. These receptor sequences come from a woman in her twenties or thirties in good health.

The chain uses TRBV27 and TRBJ2-5; D possibly corresponds to TRBD2 (5 bases). The CDR3 runs 13 residues. The V and J ends lost 5 bases and 4 bases respectively, with 11 bases between them. CDR1 is MNHEY and CDR2 is SMNVEV in the germline V gene (reference sequence). CDR3 sequence reads: CASSPGERETQYF. DNA for the CDR3: TGTGCCAGCAGTCCCGGGGAGCGAGAGACCCAGTACTTC.

The genes are TRBV4-1 and TRBJ1-6; D is perhaps TRBD1 (6 bases). This CDR3 is built from 18 residues. CDR1 is MGHRA, CDR2 YSYEKL, per germline. Trimming took 0 bases from V and 8 from J, leaving 20 bases between them. The CDR3 region has the DNA TGCGCCAGCAGCCAAGATGATCTGGGGACATTCGCCGATTCACCCCTCCACTTT. Translating gives CASSQDDLGTFADSPLHF.

The gene calls are TRBV6-1 and TRBJ2-5, with TRBD2 matching 14 bases. Losses at the gene ends were 5 bases for V and 5 bases for J; bases not matched to a gene: 4. The germline V gene has CDR1 MNHNS and CDR2 SASEGT. This CDR3 region has 15 residues. CDR3 sequence: CASSTGLAGVETQYF. For the CDR3, the DNA is TGTGCCAGCAGTACGGGACTAGCGGGAGTCGAGACCCAGTACTTC.

CDR3 nucleotide sequence: TGTGCCAGCTCACCTCAAAACAGGGGTTCTGAAGCTTTCTTT. Translated: CASSPQNRGSEAFF. The chain employs TRBV18 and TRBJ1-1, with 7 bases fitting TRBD1. This CDR3 has 14 amino acids. The V segment lost 3 bases and the J segment 6 bases; nucleotides outside the gene matches: 7. Germline loops: CDR1 KGHSH, CDR2 LQKENI.

The chain recombines TRBV11-1 with TRBJ2-7, with D unresolved. Trimming cost V 4 bases and J 6 bases, with 7 bases left between them. This CDR3 spans 11 amino acids. Germline-derived CDR1 and CDR2 are SGHAT and FQDESV (reference sequence). CDR3 in DNA: TGTGCCAGCAGCTCTTCAGGCGAGCAGTACTTC. Its protein product is CASSSSGEQYF.

The V gene is TRBV4-1, the J gene TRBJ2-7; D is uncertain. CDR1 MGHRA and CDR2 YSYEKL come from the germline V gene. The CDR3 consists of 15 residues. V lost 6 bases and J lost 0, with 15 bases in between. CDR3 sequence reads: CASSRLPGSSYEQYF. As DNA, the CDR3 is TGCGCCAGCAGTCGCCTGCCCGGCAGCTCCTACGAGCAGTACTTC.

V usage is TRBV7-2 and J usage is TRBJ2-5; D gene uncertain. The DNA matches TRBJ2-7 better at its end, which makes the J call doubtful. Germline-derived CDR1 and CDR2 are SGHTA and FQGNSA. The CDR3 loop spans 14 amino acids. The CDR3 loop is CASSLLGFNYEQYF. The CDR3 DNA reads TGTGCCAGCAGCTTACTCGGATTTAACTACGAGCAGTACTTC.

This sequence joins TRBV19 and TRBJ1-2; perhaps TRBD1 as D (6 bases). Trimming shortened V by 6 bases and J by 7 bases, and 12 bases separated the two germline ends. Germline V CDR1 and CDR2: LNHDA, SQIVND (reference sequence). The CDR3 is 12 amino acids. Here the CDR3 reads CASRSTDSGYTF. The CDR3 DNA sequence: TGTGCCAGTAGATCTACGGACAGTGGCTACACCTTC.

The chain combines TRBV7-9 with TRBJ2-7, with 8 bases matching TRBD2. The CDR3 loop spans 18 amino acids. The junction had 15 bases not matched to a gene; V was cut back by 4 bases and J by 1 base. Germline CDR1 SEHNR, CDR2 FQNEAQ (reference sequence). CDR3 residues: CASSSNSRLAGGSYEQYF. The DNA for the CDR3 is TGTGCCAGCAGCTCAAACAGTCGACTCGCGGGGGGATCCTACGAGCAGTACTTC.

The V gene is TRBV2, the J gene TRBJ1-3; TRBD1 is a possible D gene (6 bases). V dropped 5 bases and J dropped 0 bases, with 11 bases sitting between them. The CDR3 spans 15 residues. Germline V gene sequence: CDR1 SNHLY, CDR2 FYNNEI. CDR3 nucleotides: TGTGCCAGCAGTCGGGGGCCATCCTCTGGAAACACCATATATTTT. Protein: CASSRGPSSGNTIYF.

This clone was detected only once. The rearrangement joins TRBV28 to TRBJ1-2, with 7 bases aligning to TRBD1. Germline V gene data show CDR1 as MDHEN and CDR2 as SYDVKM. V lost 4 bases, J lost 5 bases, and 10 bases stayed unmatched. This CDR3 contains 15 residues. The CDR3 is CASSSSQGPAYGYTF. The CDR3 DNA reads TGTGCCAGCAGTTCATCACAGGGGCCGGCATATGGCTACACCTTC.

A note on this clone: Other DNA sequences in this specimen translate into the identical CDR3. This chain joins TRBV20-1 and TRBJ2-7; the D is unclear. The germline V gene encodes CDR1 DFQATT and CDR2 SNEGSKA (reference sequence). Deletions cut 3 bases from V and 1 base from J, with 4 bases between. The CDR3 contains 11 residues. For the CDR3, the DNA is TGCAGTGCTAGTAGGTCCTACGAGCAGTACTTC. Translated, it gives CSASRSYEQYF.

The chain uses TRBV18 and TRBJ2-7; D might be TRBD2 (7 bases). Looked up from germline, CDR1 is KGHSH and CDR2 is LQKENI. The CDR3 is 13 residues long. The V end was cut by 6 bases, the J end by 6 bases, with 15 bases between. CDR3 nucleotide sequence: TGTGCCAGCTCCGAGTCGGGGGGCGGCGAGCAGTACTTC. This sequence encodes CASSESGGGEQYF.

V usage is TRBV5-4 and J usage is TRBJ2-7; D ambiguous. The ends were cut back, 0 bases at V and 5 bases at J, with 15 bases in the middle. CDR3 size: 15 residues. Germline V lookup: CDR1 SGHNT, CDR2 YYREEE (reference sequence). CDR3 DNA sequence: TGTGCCAGCAGCTTGGCCAATCCCCCGTACCACGAGCAGTACTTC. It is translated as CASSLANPPYHEQYF.

The rearrangement joins TRBV28 to TRBJ1-2; a weak D match, TRBD1 (6 bases). There are 15 residues in the CDR3. CDR1 is MDHEN, CDR2 SYDVKM, per germline. Between the trimmed V and J ends, which lost 6 bases and 6 bases, there was a span of 20 bases. The CDR3 DNA is TGTGCCAGCAGGCCGGGACAAATCCTCTACGATGGCTACACCTTC. It codes for CASRPGQILYDGYTF.

The chain recombines TRBV28 with TRBJ1-2, with 8 nucleotides matching TRBD1. The germline CDR1 and CDR2 sequences are MDHEN and SYDVKM. The CDR3 covers 15 residues. V shed 4 bases, J shed 4 bases, and the junction held 8 bases outside the gene matches. DNA of the CDR3: TGTGCCAGCAGTTCCGGACAGGGAGGGGTCTATGGCTACACCTTC. It translates to CASSSGQGGVYGYTF.

The chain joins TRBV11-3 to TRBJ2-7, with D unclear. The CDR3 runs 12 residues. The germline CDR1 and CDR2 sequences are SGHNT and YENEEA. Trimming pared 1 base from V and 7 bases from J, leaving 8 bases between. As DNA, the CDR3 is TGTGCCAGCAGCTTAGCCAACTCGGAGCAGTACTTC. Translated, it gives CASSLANSEQYF.

This clone was counted once. The CDR3 loop is CASSFVGNTEAFF. CDR3 in DNA: TGTGCCAGCAGCTTCGTGGGAAACACTGAAGCTTTCTTT. The chain uses TRBV7-8 and TRBJ1-1, with unresolved D. The CDR3 sequence is 13 residues long. The V and J ends lost 3 bases and 2 bases respectively, with 7 bases between them. The germline gives CDR1 SGHVS, CDR2 FQNEAQ.

The chain is built from TRBV5-4 and TRBJ2-1; 7 bases agree with TRBD1. The V gene end was trimmed by 0 bases and the J gene end by 5 bases; junction bases not matched to a gene: 11. Germline CDR1 and CDR2: SGHNT and YYREEE (reference sequence). The CDR3 spans 17 residues. CDR3 bases: TGTGCCAGCAGCTTGGTATACCCCGGGACAGCGAACAATGAGCAGTTCTTC. Translation gives CASSLVYPGTANNEQFF.

The V call is TRBV28, the J call TRBJ2-2, with 8 bases matching TRBD2. J lost 3 bases, V lost 7 bases, and 4 bases had no gene match. Germline CDR1 is MDHEN and CDR2 is SYDVKM. The CDR3 sequence is 14 residues long. As DNA, the CDR3 is TGTGCCAGCATAAGCGGGGGCTACACCGGGGAGCTGTTTTTT. Its protein product is CASISGGYTGELFF.

The chain is built from TRBV7-3 and TRBJ2-2; 12 positions agree with TRBD2. Germline CDR1 is SGHTA and CDR2 is FQGTGA. V gave up 8 bases and J gave up 0 bases; unmatched junction bases: 4. There are 16 residues in the CDR3. The CDR3 DNA sequence: TGTGCCAGCCGGCTAGCGGGAGGGCCGAACACCGGGGAGCTGTTTTTT. It specifies CASRLAGGPNTGELFF.

The rearrangement links TRBV25-1 to TRBJ1-1, with D possibly matching TRBD1 (5 bases). The CDR3 length is 17 residues. Germline assignment: CDR1 MGHDK and CDR2 SYGVNS. V was cut by 3 bases and J by 1 base, with 18 bases left in between. CDR3 residues: CASSDVPRVGGNTEAFF. The CDR3 region has the DNA TGTGCCAGCAGTGATGTGCCTCGGGTTGGGGGGAACACTGAAGCTTTCTTT. Complete variable domain (other parts from reference TRBV25-1 and TRBJ1-1): EADIYQTPRYLVIGTGKKITLECSQTMGHDKMYWYQQDPGMELHLIHYSYGVNSTEKGDLSSESTVSRIRTEHFPLTLESARPSHTSQYLCASSDVPRVGGNTEAFFGQGTRLTVV.

The CDR3 coding sequence is TGTGCCAGCAGTGACCGTCTCTACGAGCAGTACTTC. Encoded protein: CASSDRLYEQYF. The chain employs TRBV2 and TRBJ2-7; D remains ambiguous. Trimming cost V 3 bases and J 3 bases, with 6 bases left between them. The CDR3 is 12 residues long. CDR1 and CDR2 from the germline V gene are SNHLY and FYNNEI.

Worth noting for this clone: This sample includes further DNA sequences coding for the same CDR3. The chain recombines TRBV11-2 with TRBJ1-5; no reliable D call. Trimming left V 0 bases short and J 4 bases short, with 4 bases between. This CDR3 comprises 13 residues. Germline loops: CDR1 SGHAT, CDR2 FQNNGV. In DNA, the CDR3 is TGTGCCAGCAGCTTAGATCGTAATCAGCCCCAGCATTTT. Residues: CASSLDRNQPQHF.

This chain uses TRBV5-1 with TRBJ2-7, with a tentative D call TRBD1 (5 bases). The ends were cut back, 2 bases at V and 6 bases at J, with 12 bases in the middle. The CDR3 consists of 13 residues. Germline V gene data show CDR1 as SGHRS and CDR2 as YFSETQ. CDR3 protein: CASSFTGFVEQYF. The CDR3, as DNA: TGCGCCAGCAGCTTTACAGGTTTCGTCGAGCAGTACTTC. The full variable domain, rest sourced from reference TRBV5-1 and TRBJ2-7, is KAGVTQTPRYLIKTRGQQVTLSCSPISGHRSVSWYQQTPGQGLQFLFEYFSETQRNKGNFPGRFSGRQFSNSRSEMNVSTLELGDSALYLCASSFTGFVEQYFGPGTRLTVT.

This chain joins TRBV7-8 and TRBJ2-7; TRBD2 agrees at 10 bases. J lost 6 bases, V lost 5 bases, and 13 bases had no gene match. CDR1 SGHVS and CDR2 FQNEAQ come from the germline V gene. The CDR3 sequence is 16 residues long. For the CDR3, the DNA is TGTGCCAGCAGCCCACTGCTAGCGGGAGAGTTTGGCGAGCAGTACTTC. It encodes CASSPLLAGEFGEQYF.

CDR3 region: CASSPGTGKVNYEQYF. CDR3 DNA sequence: TGCGCCAGCAGCCCCGGGACAGGGAAAGTAAACTACGAGCAGTACTTC. The chain links TRBV5-1 to TRBJ2-7; 9 bases match TRBD1. Germline V gene data show CDR1 as SGHRS and CDR2 as YFSETQ. The V and J ends lost 4 bases and 3 bases, in that order; junction bases with no gene match: 11. The CDR3 loop spans 16 amino acids.

J is TRBJ2-1 and V is TRBV7-6; D is unclear. V was pared by 2 bases and J by 6 bases, with 5 bases between. This CDR3 has 12 amino acids. The V gene's germline CDR1 is SGHVS and CDR2 FNYEAQ. For the CDR3, the DNA is TGTGCCAGCAGCTTAAACGGCAATGAGCAGTTCTTC. The encoded protein is CASSLNGNEQFF.

The chain joins TRBV27 to TRBJ1-5; no clear D gene. This CDR3 spans 14 amino acids. Trimming took 2 bases from V and 7 from J, leaving 12 bases between them. The V gene's germline CDR1 is MNHEY and CDR2 SMNVEV (reference sequence). In DNA, the CDR3 is TGTGCCAGCAGTTTACGAGGGAGAATCCAGCCCCAGCATTTT. Translated, it gives CASSLRGRIQPQHF.

This chain links TRBV5-6 with TRBJ2-7, with 13 bases fitting TRBD2. Germline-derived CDR1 and CDR2 are SGHDT and YYEEEE. Losses at the gene ends were 4 bases for V and 2 bases for J; bases not matched to a gene: 3. CDR3 length: 15 amino acids. CDR3 protein: CASSPGLAGPYEQYF. DNA for the CDR3: TGTGCCAGCAGCCCGGGACTAGCGGGACCCTACGAGCAGTACTTC.

The J gene is TRBJ2-7, the V gene TRBV11-2; either TRBD1 or TRBD2 may supply D (6 bases each). Germline CDR1 reads SGHAT; CDR2 reads FQNNGV. CDR3 size: 18 residues. V shed 3 bases and J shed 6 bases, with 27 bases lying between them. The CDR3 nucleotides read TGTGCCAGCAGCTTGGTCCGGGGGCCCACCATTTCTACCCTCGAGCAGTACTTC. This gives the protein CASSLVRGPTISTLEQYF.